The subject of this entry is one T cell receptor beta chain. The antigen remains undetermined. Cyclophosphamide on days +3 and +4 followed busulfan-fludarabine conditioning and a marrow graft. The CDR3 runs to 12 residues. Germline assignment: CDR1 SGHVS and CDR2 FQNEAQ. Trimming cost V 3 bases and J 4 bases, with 3 bases left between them. The repertoire was sequenced with immunoSEQ multiplex PCR; TCRdb's copy has only in-frame clones and lacks some. The sample comprises around 37,000 clones, approximately 78% of which are singletons, and 7% to 8.5% rests with the top ten. This entry belongs to a study of T cells after posttransplantation cyclophosphamide. Notes on the study in general: TRB overlap between skin or GI tissue T cells and blood was limited. Recipient CMV seropositivity and CMV reactivation strongly tracked TRB clonality. Donor-recipient repertoire similarity was low at 1-2 months, rising over year one.

This sequence originates from a female patient aged 40-50 years who received an allogeneic stem cell transplant from a related donor, was CMV-positive, and had no GVHD. Some T cells may possibly be graft donor cells. The chain carries TRBV7-8 and TRBJ1-4; D is unresolved. Sequencing used CD4+ T cells sorted from blood, obtained roughly 2,000 days after a stem cell transplant with posttransplant cyclophosphamide. The DNA for the CDR3 is TGTGCCAGCAGCTTCCTTAATGAAAAACTGTTTTTT. This encodes CASSFLNEKLFF.